The 11 T cell receptor beta chains presented below share a single source sample, sequenced in a study of T cells in Graves' hyperthyroidism and ophthalmopathy. Amplification of TCR beta CDR3 regions was performed using RNA transcripts as template. First-round RT-PCR of the TCR CDR3 relied on the HTBI primer set. TCRdb re-called the multiplex PCR reads with MiXCR, one entry per CDR3 protein. Of roughly 500,000 distinct CDR3 sequences listed, roughly 24% are singletons. Sequenced sample: blood. Receptor source: a woman aged 25 to 45 with Graves' ophthalmopathy.

This clonotype showed up just a few times. This chain links TRBV20-1 with TRBJ2-5; D unclear. The V gene's germline CDR1 is DFQATT and CDR2 SNEGSKA (reference sequence). CDR3 length: 13 residues. Deletions cut 5 bases from V and 1 base from J, with 11 bases between. CDR3 DNA sequence: TGCAGTGCTCCAGGACGCCCCCAAGAGACCCAGTACTTC. This translates into CSAPGRPQETQYF.

This chain uses TRBV20-1 with TRBJ2-5; 7 bases are shared with TRBD2. Germline loops: CDR1 DFQATT, CDR2 SNEGSKA (reference sequence). CDR3 length equals 15 residues. Trimming took 4 bases from V and 4 from J; bases not matched to a gene: 12. CDR3 protein: CSAIASGAYRETQYF. CDR3 coding DNA: TGCAGTGCTATCGCTAGCGGAGCCTATAGAGAGACCCAGTACTTC.

This clonotype has ten or more counts. V gene TRBV25-1 combines with J gene TRBJ1-5; the D is unclear. Germline V gene sequence: CDR1 MGHDK, CDR2 SYGVNS. This CDR3 is built from 14 residues. The ends were cut back, 6 bases at V and 5 bases at J, with 14 bases in the middle. The CDR3 region has the DNA TGTGCCAGCAGCGGTTGGGGAAACGATCAGCCCCAGCATTTT. Translating it yields CASSGWGNDQPQHF. The complete variable domain, with remaining parts taken from reference TRBV25-1 and TRBJ1-5, reads EADIYQTPRYLVIGTGKKITLECSQTMGHDKMYWYQQDPGMELHLIHYSYGVNSTEKGDLSSESTVSRIRTEHFPLTLESARPSHTSQYLCASSGWGNDQPQHFGDGTRLSIL.

This rearrangement joins TRBV20-1 to TRBJ2-7; D perhaps matches TRBD2 (7 bases). The germline V and J ends were trimmed by 2 bases and 6 bases, with 17 bases remaining between them. The CDR3 runs 14 residues. Looked up from germline, CDR1 is DFQATT and CDR2 is SNEGSKA (reference sequence). DNA for the CDR3: TGCAGTGCTAGACAGGGCGGGGGCCCCTCCGAGCAGTACTTC. It specifies CSARQGGGPSEQYF.

The chain is built from TRBV28 and TRBJ2-7; 8 bases agree with TRBD2. Germline V gives CDR1 MDHEN, CDR2 SYDVKM. The CDR3 sequence is 16 residues long. Unmatched junction bases numbered 8, after V lost 4 bases and J lost 0 bases. Written as DNA, the CDR3 is TGTGCCAGCAGTTCAGGCGGGGGGCTTCGCTCCTACGAGCAGTACTTC. Translating it yields CASSSGGGLRSYEQYF.

V is TRBV12-3 or TRBV12-4 and J is TRBJ1-2, with unresolved D. The CDR3 consists of 12 residues. V lost 6 bases, J lost 2 bases, and 7 bases lay in between. CDR3 amino acids: CASRESNYGYTF. CDR3 nucleotide sequence: TGTGCCAGCAGGGAGTCAAACTATGGCTACACCTTC.

J is TRBJ2-7 and V is TRBV27, with TRBD2 identical over 11 bases. This CDR3 is 15 amino acids long. V dropped 6 bases and J dropped 1; count of bases not matched to a gene: 5. The germline V gene encodes CDR1 MNHEY and CDR2 SMNVEV (reference sequence). The CDR3 DNA follows: TGTGCCAGCAGCCCTAGCGGGAGGAATTCCTACGAGCAGTACTTC. Protein sequence: CASSPSGRNSYEQYF.

In its sample, this clonotype was seen many times. The V and J genes are TRBV10-3 and TRBJ2-7; 8 bases agree with TRBD1. CDR3 length: 13 amino acids. The germline CDR1 and CDR2 sequences are ENHRY and SYGVKD. The J segment lost 6 bases and the V segment lost 3 bases, leaving 4 bases of the junction unmatched. Here the CDR3 reads CAISDDRGGEQYF. In DNA, the CDR3 is TGTGCCATCAGTGATGACAGGGGAGGCGAGCAGTACTTC.

There are many counts of this clonotype. The chain has TRBV20-1 and TRBJ1-5; 7 bases are a match to TRBD1. Germline V gene lookup returns CDR1 DFQATT and CDR2 SNEGSKA (reference sequence). This CDR3 is built from 12 residues. CDR3 sequence: CSVTGGNQPQHF. The CDR3 bases are TGCAGCGTAACAGGGGGCAATCAGCCCCAGCATTTT.

Ten or more counts support this clonotype. The chain recombines TRBV6-2 or TRBV6-3 with TRBJ1-1; D perhaps matches TRBD1 (6 bases). V lost 6 bases to trimming and J lost 5 bases, with 10 bases between them. Germline values: CDR1 MNHEY, CDR2 SVGEGT. This CDR3 is 12 amino acids long. This chain's CDR3 is CASRDRWTEAFF. The CDR3 DNA sequence: TGTGCCAGCAGGGACAGATGGACTGAAGCTTTCTTT.

This rearrangement joins TRBV30 to TRBJ2-7, with D perhaps matching TRBD1 (6 bases). Trimming stripped 7 bases from V and 3 bases from J, with 10 bases between. The CDR3 runs to 11 residues. Germline assignment: CDR1 GTSNPN and CDR2 SVGIG (reference sequence). The CDR3 protein is CASGQNYEQYF. CDR3 DNA sequence: TGTGCCTCAGGACAGAACTACGAGCAGTACTTC.